One sample yielded the 4 T cell receptor beta chains listed below, sequenced in a study of blood T cells in healthy people across ages. Using a J-beta primer mix together with a sample-barcoded 5' primer, a second PCR was run for roughly 7 to 11 cycles. TCRdb re-called the 5' RACE reads through MiXCR, storing one row per CDR3 protein. The table records more than 650,000 distinct CDR3 sequences, approximately 22% of them present only once. Sequencing was carried out using blood. The receptors here all came from an older man in good health.

Only a few counts were recorded for this clonotype. The chain carries TRBV6-6 and TRBJ2-1, with 7 bases aligning to TRBD2. The J call could be wrong; TRBJ2-7 is a better fit for the DNA end. The CDR3 is made up of 14 amino acids. Germline CDR1 is MNHNY and CDR2 is SVGAGI (reference sequence). CDR3 in amino acids: CASRPSGENYEQYF. The CDR3 coding sequence is TGTGCCAGCCGTCCTAGCGGCGAAAACTACGAGCAGTACTTC.

The chain uses TRBV19 and TRBJ2-2, with D unresolved. Trimming stripped 5 bases from V and 0 bases from J, with 10 bases between. CDR3 length equals 15 residues. Per the germline V gene, CDR1 is LNHDA and CDR2 is SQIVND (reference sequence). CDR3 DNA sequence: TGTGCCAGTAGTCATCGCAGAACGAACACCGGGGAGCTGTTTTTT. Encoded protein: CASSHRRTNTGELFF.

This clonotype was observed at least ten times. The chain combines TRBV5-1 with TRBJ1-2; TRBD1 agrees at 7 bases. The V and J ends lost 0 bases and 4 bases, in that order; junction bases with no gene match: 6. CDR3 length equals 15 residues. Per the germline V gene, CDR1 is SGHRS and CDR2 is YFSETQ. The CDR3 spells CASSLGGGSLYGYTF. In DNA, the CDR3 is TGCGCCAGCAGCTTGGGAGGGGGCTCCCTCTATGGCTACACCTTC.

Comment on this clonotype: The junction differs from germline at one of its ends, possibly a read error. The chain is built from TRBV10-3 and TRBJ1-2; the D gene is possibly TRBD1 (5 bases). The CDR3 covers 14 residues. Germline V gene lookup returns CDR1 ENHRY and CDR2 SYGVKD. The CDR3 protein is CAISDLGRAHGYTF. DNA for the CDR3: TGTGCCATCAGTGACCTGGGCAGGGCCCATGGCTACACTTTC.